A single sample gave rise to the 11 T cell receptor beta chains below, sequenced in a study of shared clonotypes between healthy human individuals. Some clones are missing from TCRdb's copy, which holds only in-frame ones; the method was immunoSEQ multiplex PCR. The table has 2 million to 2.5 million clones, around 92% seen once. The specimen was naive CD4+ T cells from PBMCs. Sample subset: CD45RA+ positively selected. The receptors derive from a man aged 18 to 30 in good health. Some clones in this sample may be carry-over from other donors' samples.

V is TRBV6-1 and J is TRBJ1-1; a possible D gene is TRBD1 (5 bases). CDR1 is MNHNS, CDR2 SASEGT, per germline. The V end lost 7 bases, the J end lost 5 bases, and 17 bases lay between the germline ends. The CDR3 length is 14 residues. CDR3 in amino acids: CASTPWGIWTEAFF. For the CDR3, the DNA is TGTGCCAGCACCCCCTGGGGGATTTGGACTGAAGCTTTCTTT.

This chain connects TRBV28 to TRBJ2-4; 8 bases line up with TRBD2. Looked up from germline, CDR1 is MDHEN and CDR2 is SYDVKM. The CDR3 spans 17 residues. V trimming: 3 bases; J trimming: 5 bases; junction bases outside the gene matches: 12. In DNA, the CDR3 is TGTGCCAGCAGTTTGTCCCTAGCGGGTCTGGGGGAAAACATTCAGTACTTC. This sequence encodes CASSLSLAGLGENIQYF.

The chain couples TRBV29-1 to TRBJ1-1; D is possibly TRBD1 (6 bases). Trimming cost V 0 bases and J 5 bases, with 13 bases left between them. Germline V gene sequence: CDR1 SQVTM, CDR2 ANQGSEA. CDR3 length: 14 residues. This CDR3 reads CSVEEGRGTTEAFF. CDR3 coding DNA: TGCAGCGTTGAAGAAGGAAGGGGGACGACTGAAGCTTTCTTT.

This chain connects TRBV4-1 to TRBJ2-2; weak D call: TRBD2 (5 bases). Trimming cost V 1 base and J 6 bases, with 9 bases left between them. The germline V gene encodes CDR1 MGHRA and CDR2 YSYEKL. CDR3 length: 14 amino acids. CDR3 in DNA: TGCGCCAGCAGCCAAGTGCGGGCTGCCGGGGAGCTGTTTTTT. This codes for CASSQVRAAGELFF.

The chain couples TRBV27 to TRBJ2-2; D call uncertain. Germline CDR1 MNHEY, CDR2 SMNVEV (reference sequence). The CDR3 contains 18 residues. V was cut by 0 bases and J by 0 bases, with 14 bases left in between. This chain's CDR3 is CASSLSGLWTSNTGELFF. The CDR3 DNA is TGTGCCAGCAGTTTATCGGGGTTGTGGACCTCGAACACCGGGGAGCTGTTTTTT.

This clone occurred once. This chain joins TRBV18 and TRBJ2-7, with 10 bases lining up with TRBD1. The CDR3 is 16 amino acids. Losses at the gene ends were 5 bases for V and 0 bases for J; bases not matched to a gene: 7. The germline V gene encodes CDR1 KGHSH and CDR2 LQKENI. The CDR3 sequence is CASSSSRDRGSYEQYF. The CDR3 DNA reads TGTGCCAGCTCATCATCCAGGGACAGGGGCTCCTACGAGCAGTACTTC.

The genes are TRBV5-1 and TRBJ1-2; no reliable D call. Germline V lookup: CDR1 SGHRS, CDR2 YFSETQ. The CDR3 extends over 15 amino acids. Trimming left V 3 bases short and J 4 bases short, with 16 bases between. The CDR3 protein is CASSWNGQRIYGYTF. The CDR3 nucleotides are TGCGCCAGCAGCTGGAACGGGCAGAGGATCTATGGCTACACCTTC.

The chain recombines TRBV7-2 with TRBJ2-1; D is ambiguous. Germline assignment: CDR1 SGHTA and CDR2 FQGNSA. Between the trimmed V and J ends, which lost 0 bases and 2 bases, there was a span of 8 bases. CDR3 size: 15 residues. The CDR3 coding sequence is TGTGCCAGCAGCTTAGCGGGTCCGGCCTACAATGAGCAGTTCTTC. Translation: CASSLAGPAYNEQFF.

The chain employs TRBV7-2 and TRBJ2-7, with TRBD2 identical over 7 bases. Germline V gene sequence: CDR1 SGHTA, CDR2 FQGNSA. V was pared by 5 bases and J by 2 bases, with 9 bases of the junction left unmatched. The CDR3 length is 15 residues. CDR3 DNA sequence: TGTGCCAGCAGCCCTTCTGGCGGGGGAACCTACGAGCAGTACTTC. It yields the protein CASSPSGGGTYEQYF.

This clone has just one count. J is TRBJ2-3 and V is TRBV30; D possibly corresponds to TRBD2 (6 bases). Germline CDR1 GTSNPN, CDR2 SVGIG (reference sequence). V dropped 2 bases and J dropped 5 bases, with 8 bases sitting between them. The CDR3 spans 12 residues. In DNA, the CDR3 is TGTGCCTGGAGTTTAGCGGTAGATACGCAGTATTTT. Residues: CAWSLAVDTQYF.

The chain joins TRBV6-1 to TRBJ2-5; tentative D call: TRBD1 (6 bases). The CDR3 loop spans 16 amino acids. Germline CDR1 MNHNS, CDR2 SASEGT. Trimming left V 4 bases short and J 4 bases short, with 19 bases between. CDR3 residues: CASSGRFTTGSETQYF. The CDR3 bases are TGTGCCAGCAGTGGGCGGTTCACAACAGGGTCAGAGACCCAGTACTTC.